Below, 27 T cell receptor beta chains from the same sample are listed, as sequenced in a study of regulatory T cells in long-lasting Graves disease. Building of the TCR beta libraries involved iRepertoire HTBI primers and Arm-PCR of CDR3 regions. TCRdb processed the multiplex PCR reads anew with MiXCR; each CDR3 protein has one entry. The data contain about 500,000 distinct CDR3 sequences, 15% to 20% of them singletons. Time point in this sample: newly diagnosed GD, antithyroid drugs for less than 3 months. Isolated PBMC RNA provided the starting material for the TCR library. Another study also made use of these data, one on T cells in Graves' hyperthyroidism and ophthalmopathy.

Material: peripheral blood mononuclear cells (PBMCs), obtained at new diagnosis, from a patient treated with antithyroid drugs. The source is a middle-aged man with Graves disease.

The chain uses TRBV20-1 and TRBJ2-7; 11 bases are shared with TRBD2. Germline V gene data show CDR1 as DFQATT and CDR2 as SNEGSKA (reference sequence). J gave up 2 bases and V 5 bases, and 2 bases lay outside the gene matches. The CDR3 has 13 amino acids. The DNA for the CDR3 is TGCAGTGCTGTAGCGGGAGGGCCCTACGAGCAGTACTTC. This translates into CSAVAGGPYEQYF.

This clonotype was recorded at least ten times. The chain carries TRBV18 and TRBJ1-2, with TRBD1 matching over 8 bases. Germline V gene lookup returns CDR1 KGHSH and CDR2 LQKENI. After removal of 0 bases from V and 8 bases from J, the junction contained 5 bases not matched to a gene. The CDR3 is 14 residues long. Here the CDR3 DNA reads TGTGCCAGCTCACCACCGCGGGGACAGGACGGCTACACCTTC. Translating gives CASSPPRGQDGYTF.

A word on this clonotype: With a much larger clone just one base away, this may be a read error. The chain has TRBV28 and TRBJ2-7, with D possibly TRBD2 on 5 matching bases. CDR3 length equals 14 residues. The germline CDR1 and CDR2 sequences are MDHEN and SYDVKM. V was cut by 3 bases and J by 2 bases, with 11 bases left in between. Here the CDR3 reads CASSLRTSPYEQYF. CDR3 sequence (DNA): TGTGCCAGCAGTTTGCGGACTTCCCCCTACGAGCAGTACTTC.

The rearrangement uses TRBV7-9 and TRBJ2-2; 7 nucleotides match TRBD1. V was pared by 5 bases and J by 2 bases, with 5 bases of the junction left unmatched. The CDR3 runs to 15 residues. Germline loops: CDR1 SEHNR, CDR2 FQNEAQ (reference sequence). The CDR3 DNA reads as TGTGCCAGCAGCCGGGACAGCCGCAACACCGGGGAGCTGTTTTTT. Protein: CASSRDSRNTGELFF.

This clonotype was observed at least ten times. V and J are TRBV5-1 and TRBJ2-1; D remains unclear. The length of the CDR3 is 12 residues. Germline loops: CDR1 SGHRS, CDR2 YFSETQ. Trimming cost V 0 bases and J 10 bases, with 8 bases left between them. The DNA of the CDR3 is TGCGCCAGCAGCTTGGCCCTTAGGGAGCAGTTCTTC. Translating gives CASSLALREQFF.

About this clonotype: A much bigger clone sits one base away, suggesting this may be a read error. The chain recombines TRBV29-1 with TRBJ2-1; TRBD2 aligns across 7 bases. V lost 0 bases and J lost 6; bases outside the gene matches: 11. The CDR3 contains 16 residues. Germline CDR1 and CDR2: SQVTM and ANQGSEA. DNA for the CDR3: TGCAGCGTTGAAGATCCAAAGAGCGGGATCTGCAATGAGCAGTTCTTC. Its translation: CSVEDPKSGICNEQFF.

The gene calls are TRBV7-9 and TRBJ1-6; tentative D call: TRBD1 (5 bases). The germline gives CDR1 SEHNR, CDR2 FQNEAQ (reference sequence). V was trimmed by 0 bases and J by 10 bases, leaving 13 bases between them. The CDR3 is 15 residues long. This chain's CDR3 is CASSLAGQGGSPLHF. DNA of the CDR3: TGTGCCAGCAGCTTAGCTGGCCAGGGCGGATCACCCCTCCACTTT.

This clonotype has a count of ten or more. This chain connects TRBV11-2 to TRBJ2-3; D is possibly TRBD2 (5 bases). The length of the CDR3 is 15 residues. The V end was cut by 1 base, the J end by 4 bases, with 12 bases between. Looked up from germline, CDR1 is SGHAT and CDR2 is FQNNGV. This CDR3 is CASSLASGLADTQYF. CDR3 coding DNA: TGTGCCAGCAGCTTAGCTTCGGGATTGGCAGATACGCAGTATTTT.

V gene TRBV6-5 combines with J gene TRBJ2-2; possible D gene TRBD2, 5 bases. This CDR3 is built from 16 residues. Trimming removed 2 bases at V and 2 bases at J, with 12 bases between. Germline CDR1 reads MNHEY; CDR2 reads SVGAGI. CDR3 nucleotide sequence: TGTGCCAGCAGTTACGGACTTCCATCCAACACCGGGGAGCTGTTTTTT. It encodes CASSYGLPSNTGELFF.

In its sample, this clonotype was seen many times. The V gene is TRBV20-1, the J gene TRBJ1-2; 10 bases are a match to TRBD1. Germline values: CDR1 DFQATT, CDR2 SNEGSKA (reference sequence). CDR3 length: 15 amino acids. The V segment lost 0 bases and the J segment 5 bases; nucleotides outside the gene matches: 6. The CDR3: CSARDDRGRLYGYTF. For the CDR3, the DNA is TGCAGTGCTAGAGACGACAGGGGGCGCCTTTATGGCTACACCTTC.

This clonotype was observed many times. This chain connects TRBV11-1 to TRBJ2-1; D not certain. Trimming left V 5 bases short and J 1 base short, with 9 bases between. The germline V gene has CDR1 SGHAT and CDR2 FQDESV (reference sequence). CDR3 length: 14 amino acids. In DNA, the CDR3 is TGTGCCAGCAGCCCTATAAGGTCCTACAATGAGCAGTTCTTC. This sequence encodes CASSPIRSYNEQFF.

The chain recombines TRBV28 with TRBJ1-5, with D hard to call. Germline V gene data show CDR1 as MDHEN and CDR2 as SYDVKM. V lost 3 bases, J lost 0 bases, and 6 bases lay in between. The CDR3 has 14 residues. CDR3 protein: CASSFRLSNQPQHF. The CDR3 DNA sequence: TGTGCCAGCAGTTTCCGGCTTAGCAATCAGCCCCAGCATTTT.

The table lists this clonotype with many counts. The chain couples TRBV7-9 to TRBJ2-2; TRBD2 is a possible D gene (6 bases). The CDR3 length is 16 residues. Trimming took 5 bases from V and 4 from J, leaving 17 bases between them. CDR1 SEHNR and CDR2 FQNEAQ come from the germline V gene (reference sequence). The CDR3 DNA reads as TGTGCCAGCAGCCCTCGAGCGGGCCTGGTCACCGGGGAGCTGTTTTTT. Translated: CASSPRAGLVTGELFF.

The rearrangement joins TRBV7-9 to TRBJ2-7, with TRBD2 as a possible D gene (6 bases). Trimming shortened V by 3 bases and J by 6 bases, and 18 bases separated the two germline ends. This CDR3 is 15 amino acids long. Germline CDR1 and CDR2: SEHNR and FQNEAQ (reference sequence). CDR3 amino acids: CASSFEGTFGGEQYF. Written as DNA, the CDR3 is TGTGCCAGCAGCTTCGAGGGGACCTTCGGGGGCGAGCAGTACTTC.

The rearrangement links TRBV2 to TRBJ1-2; possible D gene TRBD1, 6 bases. The germline V gene has CDR1 SNHLY and CDR2 FYNNEI. There are 13 residues in the CDR3. Trimming removed 7 bases at V and 2 bases at J, with 11 bases between. The CDR3 region is CASKPGVNYGYTF. The CDR3 DNA follows: TGTGCCAGCAAACCAGGGGTAAACTATGGCTACACCTTC.

The table lists this clonotype with a few counts. The chain recombines TRBV5-1 with TRBJ2-1; 7 bases match TRBD2. This CDR3 has 14 residues. Germline assignment: CDR1 SGHRS and CDR2 YFSETQ. The trim removed 4 bases at V and 3 bases at J, leaving 4 bases unmatched. CDR3 sequence reads: CASSPIAGYNEQFF. In DNA, the CDR3 is TGCGCCAGCAGCCCTATAGCGGGCTACAATGAGCAGTTCTTC.

This chain connects TRBV5-1 to TRBJ2-3, with TRBD2 matching 7 bases. V shed 4 bases, J shed 4 bases, and the junction held 9 bases outside the gene matches. CDR1 and CDR2 from the germline V gene are SGHRS and YFSETQ. There are 15 residues in the CDR3. CDR3 bases: TGCGCCAGCAGCCCCACGGGAGGAGGAGCAGATACGCAGTATTTT. Protein product: CASSPTGGGADTQYF. Full variable domain (rest looked up from reference TRBV5-1 and TRBJ2-3): KAGVTQTPRYLIKTRGQQVTLSCSPISGHRSVSWYQQTPGQGLQFLFEYFSETQRNKGNFPGRFSGRQFSNSRSEMNVSTLELGDSALYLCASSPTGGGADTQYFGPGTRLTVL.

This clonotype was counted many times. The rearrangement links TRBV20-1 to TRBJ2-1; 7 bases are shared with TRBD2. Losses at the gene ends were 4 bases for V and 9 bases for J; bases not matched to a gene: 15. CDR3 length: 15 amino acids. Germline loops: CDR1 DFQATT, CDR2 SNEGSKA (reference sequence). CDR3 residues: CSATGGRSPAGEQFF. The CDR3 nucleotides read TGCAGTGCTACCGGGGGGAGATCCCCCGCCGGTGAGCAGTTCTTC.

This clonotype showed up just a few times. V gene TRBV6-2 or TRBV6-3 combines with J gene TRBJ2-7, with D unclear. Germline V CDR1 and CDR2: MNHEY, SVGEGT. V lost 2 bases and J 3 bases, leaving 14 bases between the germline ends. The CDR3 spans 15 residues. The CDR3 nucleotides are TGTGCCAGCAGTTACCTGAGCCTCCCAGGCTACGAGCAGTACTTC. It codes for CASSYLSLPGYEQYF.

This clonotype was seen a few times. The chain recombines TRBV20-1 with TRBJ2-3, with D possibly being TRBD1 or TRBD2 (5 bases each). Germline CDR1 and CDR2: DFQATT and SNEGSKA (reference sequence). This CDR3 region has 16 residues. Deletions cut 6 bases from V and 2 bases from J, with 21 bases between. CDR3 residues: CSAGPGTELLTDTQYF. The CDR3 DNA reads as TGCAGTGCAGGACCCGGGACGGAATTACTCACAGATACGCAGTATTTT.

A few counts support this clonotype. The chain couples TRBV5-6 to TRBJ2-4, with 7 bases lining up with TRBD1. Germline trimming cut 2 bases from V and 0 bases from J; bases unmatched to any gene: 8. Germline loops: CDR1 SGHDT, CDR2 YYEEEE. The CDR3 is made up of 17 amino acids. The CDR3 DNA reads as TGTGCCAGCAGCTTACACAGGGGAAGCCTAGCCAAAAACATTCAGTACTTC. Its protein is CASSLHRGSLAKNIQYF.

This clonotype was found many times. The chain has TRBV7-8 and TRBJ2-3; no clear D gene. The germline CDR1 and CDR2 sequences are SGHVS and FQNEAQ. The CDR3 consists of 15 residues. The V and J ends lost 5 bases and 1 base respectively, with 13 bases between them. The CDR3 DNA sequence: TGTGCCAGCAGCCCAAGTTGGTCGGGCACAGATACGCAGTATTTT. It translates to CASSPSWSGTDTQYF.

About this clonotype itself: A much larger clone sits a single nucleotide away, making a read error possible. The V gene is TRBV9, the J gene TRBJ2-1; 10 positions match TRBD2. The CDR3 has 16 amino acids. Germline V lookup: CDR1 SGDLS, CDR2 YYNGEE. The CDR3 DNA is TGTGCCAGCAGCGTAGCGGGGCTAGCGGGAGTGGATGAGCAGCTCTTC. Translation: CASSVAGLAGVDEQLF. The full variable domain, its missing parts supplied by reference TRBV9 and TRBJ2-1, is DSGVTQTPKHLITATGQRVTLRCSPRSGDLSVYWYQQSLDQGLQFLIQYYNGEERAKGNILERFSAQQFPDLHSELNLSSLELGDSALYFCASSVAGLAGVDEQLFGPGTRLTVL.

This clonotype came up many times. This chain joins TRBV3-1 and TRBJ1-1; no clear D gene. This CDR3 has 11 amino acids. The germline V gene has CDR1 LGHDT and CDR2 YNNKEL (reference sequence). Trimming shortened V by 0 bases and J by 4 bases, and 0 bases separated the two germline ends. CDR3 sequence (DNA): TGTGCCAGCAGCCAAGACACTGAAGCTTTCTTT. Amino acids: CASSQDTEAFF.

A few counts support this clonotype. A far larger clone differs by one base, so this is likely a read error. The genes are TRBV12-3 or TRBV12-4 and TRBJ2-3; no definite D call. The CDR3 totals 11 residues. CDR3 coding DNA: TGTGCCGGCAGTAACACAGATACGCAGTATTTT. It specifies CAGSNTDTQYF.

This clonotype was counted at least ten times. CDR3 protein: CASSFGSGSAPDTQYF. As DNA, the CDR3 is TGCGCCAGCAGCTTCGGGAGCGGGAGCGCCCCAGATACGCAGTATTTT. The chain combines TRBV5-1 with TRBJ2-3; 8 bases are a match to TRBD2. The CDR3 covers 16 residues. With V trimmed by 2 bases and J by 4 bases, 9 bases remained unmatched. The V gene's germline CDR1 is SGHRS and CDR2 YFSETQ.

This clonotype was detected many times. This chain links TRBV27 with TRBJ2-7; D may match TRBD1 or TRBD2 (5 bases each). The V and J ends lost 4 bases and 2 bases respectively, with 12 bases between them. The CDR3 is 14 amino acids. Germline V gene data show CDR1 as MNHEY and CDR2 as SMNVEV (reference sequence). The CDR3 spells CASSSRDPPYEQYF. The CDR3 DNA reads TGTGCCAGCAGTTCCCGGGACCCACCCTACGAGCAGTACTTC.